Following are 26 T cell receptor beta chains from one sample sequenced in a study of blood T cell repertoires in COVID-19. Profiling relied on immunoSEQ multiplex PCR, and the TCRdb table lists in-frame clones only, not all of them. The repertoire holds approximately 210,000 clones, about nine tenths seen once, with approximately 10% in the top ten. What was sequenced was peripheral blood. These TCRs come from a man aged 50 or older with COVID-19, enrolled during active disease.

V usage is TRBV30 and J usage is TRBJ1-2; possible D gene TRBD1, 5 bases. This CDR3 is built from 14 residues. Germline V lookup: CDR1 GTSNPN, CDR2 SVGIG (reference sequence). With 1 base removed from V and 0 bases from J, the gap between germline ends came to 9 bases. The CDR3 DNA sequence: TGTGCCTGGAGTGCTAGACAGACTAACTATGGCTACACCTTC. Encoded protein: CAWSARQTNYGYTF. The full variable domain, rest sourced from reference TRBV30 and TRBJ1-2, is SQTIHQWPATLVQPVGSPLSLECTVEGTSNPNLYWYRQAAGRGLQLLFYSVGIGQISSEVPQNLSASRPQDRQFILSSKKLLLSDSGFYLCAWSARQTNYGYTFGSGTRLTVV.

The V call is TRBV5-1, the J call TRBJ2-1; 12 bases fit TRBD2. V gave up 3 bases and J gave up 8 bases; unmatched junction bases: 9. Germline values: CDR1 SGHRS, CDR2 YFSETQ. The CDR3 is made up of 16 amino acids. CDR3 sequence: CASSSQLAGGGDEQFF. The CDR3 bases are TGCGCCAGCAGCTCCCAACTAGCGGGAGGCGGGGATGAGCAGTTCTTC.

The J gene is TRBJ1-2, the V gene TRBV19; TRBD1 matches 7 bases. V dropped 5 bases and J dropped 7; count of bases not matched to a gene: 7. Germline V CDR1 and CDR2: LNHDA, SQIVND (reference sequence). CDR3 length: 13 residues. CDR3 residues: CASSVSQGGGYTF. CDR3 in DNA: TGTGCCAGTAGTGTCTCGCAGGGGGGTGGCTACACCTTC.

The chain joins TRBV4-1 to TRBJ2-2, with a tentative D call TRBD2 (5 bases). V lost 5 bases and J lost 4, with 26 bases in between. Germline CDR1 and CDR2: MGHRA and YSYEKL. This CDR3 region has 19 residues. The CDR3 loop is CASSTPVKTKPEATGELFF. The DNA of the CDR3 is TGCGCCAGCAGCACCCCAGTGAAGACTAAGCCCGAGGCCACCGGGGAGCTGTTTTTT.

This chain joins TRBV10-3 and TRBJ2-2, with D maybe TRBD2 (6 bases). CDR3 length equals 15 residues. With 7 bases removed from V and 6 bases from J, the gap between germline ends came to 18 bases. Germline V lookup: CDR1 ENHRY, CDR2 SYGVKD. CDR3: CAIKPNPSVAGELFF. Here the CDR3 DNA reads TGTGCCATCAAGCCTAATCCTAGCGTGGCCGGGGAGCTGTTTTTT.

CDR3 sequence (DNA): TGTGCCAGCTCACCACGGGGGGGGAGCTCCTATAATTCACCCCTCCACTTT. It codes for CASSPRGGSSYNSPLHF. The rearrangement links TRBV18 to TRBJ1-6; a weak D match, TRBD1 (5 bases). The CDR3 length is 17 residues. V was clipped by 1 base and J by 0 bases, with 10 bases between them. Germline CDR1 reads KGHSH; CDR2 reads LQKENI.

This chain uses TRBV5-1 with TRBJ2-7; a weak D match, TRBD1 (6 bases). Trimming removed 5 bases from V and 4 bases from J, with 10 bases in between. The CDR3 length is 12 residues. Looked up from germline, CDR1 is SGHRS and CDR2 is YFSETQ. The CDR3 is CASRAGQYEQYF. CDR3 DNA sequence: TGCGCCAGCAGAGCTGGACAGTACGAGCAGTACTTC.

This clone was observed once. This chain links TRBV7-3 with TRBJ1-1; D uncertain. Trimming removed 5 bases from V and 8 bases from J, with 15 bases in between. The CDR3 loop spans 13 amino acids. From germline, CDR1 is SGHTA and CDR2 FQGTGA. The CDR3 region is CASSIASRAEAFF. The CDR3, as DNA: TGTGCCAGCAGCATAGCCTCGAGGGCCGAAGCTTTCTTT. Drawing the rest from reference TRBV7-3 and TRBJ1-1, the complete variable domain is GAGVSQTPSNKVTEKGKYVELRCDPISGHTALYWYRQSLGQGPEFLIYFQGTGAADDSGLPNDRFFAVRPEGSVSTLKIQRTERGDSAVYLCASSIASRAEAFFGQGTRLTVV.

The chain combines TRBV3-1 (or the pseudogene TRBV3-2) with TRBJ1-2, with a possible D match to TRBD1 (5 bases). The germline gives CDR1 LGHDT, CDR2 YNNKEL (reference sequence). V lost 4 bases and J lost 8, with 20 bases in between. The CDR3 consists of 15 residues. The CDR3 DNA reads as TGTGCCAGCAGCCCGCGTCTCGGGGACGGGGGGGGCTACACCTTC. Translating gives CASSPRLGDGGGYTF.

This sequence joins TRBV10-1 and TRBJ2-4, with 9 bases that match TRBD1. In germline, CDR1 is WNHNN, CDR2 SYGVQD (reference sequence). The CDR3 has 19 amino acids. V lost 2 bases, J lost 3 bases, and 14 bases stayed unmatched. CDR3 protein: CASSEGTGTSRAHKNIQYF. Here the CDR3 DNA reads TGCGCCAGCAGTGAGGGGACAGGGACAAGTAGGGCCCACAAAAACATTCAGTACTTC.

The chain carries TRBV5-1 and TRBJ2-1; maybe TRBD1 (6 bases). The germline V gene has CDR1 SGHRS and CDR2 YFSETQ. The CDR3 loop spans 14 amino acids. The V gene lost 3 bases and the J gene lost 8 bases, with 15 bases spanning the gap. The CDR3 nucleotides are TGCGCCAGCAGCTCCGAAGGGACAACCTATGAGCAGTTCTTC. It translates to CASSSEGTTYEQFF.

V and J are TRBV10-3 and TRBJ2-1; 7 bases are a match to TRBD2. This CDR3 is built from 15 residues. The germline V gene has CDR1 ENHRY and CDR2 SYGVKD. V dropped 0 bases and J dropped 8; count of bases not matched to a gene: 7. CDR3 nucleotides: TGTGCCATCAGTGAGTCTCGGACTAGAAATTATGAGCAGTTCTTC. Encoded protein: CAISESRTRNYEQFF.

The rearrangement joins TRBV3-1 (or the pseudogene TRBV3-2) to TRBJ2-3, with a possible D match to TRBD1 (6 bases). Germline V gives CDR1 LGHDT, CDR2 YNNKEL (reference sequence). This CDR3 region has 16 residues. Between the trimmed V and J ends, which lost 4 bases and 2 bases, there was a span of 16 bases. CDR3 nucleotide sequence: TGTGCCAGCAGCCCACGAGGGGGTGGAAACACAGATACGCAGTATTTT. Translating it yields CASSPRGGGNTDTQYF.

The V gene is TRBV3-1 (or the pseudogene TRBV3-2), the J gene TRBJ2-7; 8 nucleotides agree with TRBD1. V gave up 4 bases and J gave up 2 bases; unmatched junction bases: 4. CDR3 length: 14 residues. Per germline, CDR1 LGHDT and CDR2 YNNKEL (reference sequence). The CDR3 spells CASSPGTGPYEQYF. The CDR3 DNA is TGTGCCAGCAGCCCCGGGACAGGACCCTACGAGCAGTACTTC.

The chain is built from TRBV5-1 and TRBJ2-3; D is possibly TRBD2 (6 bases). Germline V lookup: CDR1 SGHRS, CDR2 YFSETQ. Trimming pared 4 bases from V and 8 bases from J, leaving 17 bases between. The CDR3 spans 14 residues. CDR3 nucleotide sequence: TGCGCCAGCAGCGAAGGACGGGAGTTAGCTACGCAGTATTTT. Its protein is CASSEGRELATQYF.

The chain couples TRBV10-2 to TRBJ2-1, with 12 bases lining up with TRBD2. V shed 4 bases and J 9 bases; nucleotides not matched to a gene: 4. CDR1 and CDR2 (germline): WSHSY, SAAADI. This CDR3 has 14 amino acids. DNA of the CDR3: TGCGCCAGCAGTGCTGCTAGCGGGGGGGCTGAGCAGTTCTTC. It yields the protein CASSAASGGAEQFF.

CDR3 protein: CATKKGNSVTYEQYF. For the CDR3, the DNA is TGTGCCACCAAAAAGGGTAATAGCGTAACCTACGAGCAGTACTTC. V and J are TRBV3-1 (or the pseudogene TRBV3-2) and TRBJ2-7, with a weak D call TRBD2 (5 bases). V lost 10 bases and J 2 bases, leaving 21 bases between the germline ends. This CDR3 is 15 amino acids long. Germline CDR1 LGHDT, CDR2 YNNKEL (reference sequence).

The chain carries TRBV5-4 and TRBJ1-2; the D gene is possibly TRBD1 (5 bases). The CDR3 is made up of 17 amino acids. V was pared by 4 bases and J by 5 bases, with 24 bases between. From germline, CDR1 is SGHNT and CDR2 YYREEE (reference sequence). Here the CDR3 reads CASSRVITGSDTYGYTF. The CDR3 DNA reads as TGTGCCAGCAGCAGGGTTATAACTGGGTCGGACACTTATGGCTACACCTTC.

The rearrangement joins TRBV7-8 to TRBJ1-3, with TRBD1 identical over 9 bases. V lost 4 bases, J lost 3 bases, and 4 bases stayed unmatched. The CDR3 contains 15 residues. From germline, CDR1 is SGHVS and CDR2 FQNEAQ. Here the CDR3 DNA reads TGTGCCAGCAGCTCGGACAGGGGTGGTGGAAACACCATATATTTT. It specifies CASSSDRGGGNTIYF.

J is TRBJ2-3 and V is TRBV7-2; TRBD2 is a possible D gene (5 bases). CDR1 and CDR2 (germline): SGHTA, FQGNSA. V lost 5 bases to trimming and J lost 4 bases, with 7 bases between them. The CDR3 has 12 residues. CDR3 DNA: TGTGCCAGCAGCAGACTACCAGATACGCAGTATTTT. Protein product: CASSRLPDTQYF.

The V gene is TRBV5-1, the J gene TRBJ2-2, with no clear D. V was pared by 0 bases and J by 4 bases, with 13 bases between. The CDR3 contains 16 residues. Germline assignment: CDR1 SGHRS and CDR2 YFSETQ. The CDR3 bases are TGCGCCAGCAGCTTGGTTGTTAGTCTCGTCACCGGGGAGCTGTTTTTT. Protein product: CASSLVVSLVTGELFF.

This chain uses TRBV30 with TRBJ2-3; the match to TRBD2 covers 9 bases. The germline V gene has CDR1 GTSNPN and CDR2 SVGIG (reference sequence). The CDR3 consists of 14 residues. Losses at the gene ends were 3 bases for V and 0 bases for J; bases not matched to a gene: 1. CDR3 sequence: CAWRLAGSTDTQYF. The CDR3 nucleotides read TGTGCCTGGAGGCTAGCGGGAAGCACAGATACGCAGTATTTT. The whole variable domain, filled in from reference TRBV30 and TRBJ2-3, reads SQTIHQWPATLVQPVGSPLSLECTVEGTSNPNLYWYRQAAGRGLQLLFYSVGIGQISSEVPQNLSASRPQDRQFILSSKKLLLSDSGFYLCAWRLAGSTDTQYFGPGTRLTVL.

J is TRBJ2-1 and V is TRBV4-1; the D gene is possibly TRBD1 (5 bases). From germline, CDR1 is MGHRA and CDR2 YSYEKL. There are 14 residues in the CDR3. Between the trimmed V and J ends, which lost 0 bases and 9 bases, there was a span of 12 bases. The CDR3 DNA sequence: TGCGCCAGCAGCCAAGATACAGCCCAGGGTGAGCAGTTCTTC. It translates to CASSQDTAQGEQFF.

The rearrangement links TRBV30 to TRBJ2-2; 7 bases agree with TRBD1. The germline CDR1 and CDR2 sequences are GTSNPN and SVGIG (reference sequence). This CDR3 contains 13 residues. J gave up 6 bases and V 7 bases, and 8 bases lay outside the gene matches. CDR3 region: CAFDPTGAGELFF. The CDR3 DNA is TGTGCCTTTGACCCCACAGGGGCCGGGGAGCTGTTTTTT.

This clone was seen a single time. The J gene is TRBJ2-1, the V gene TRBV7-9, with 8 bases fitting TRBD2. CDR3 length equals 15 residues. V shed 5 bases, J shed 3 bases, and the junction held 6 bases outside the gene matches. Per the germline V gene, CDR1 is SEHNR and CDR2 is FQNEAQ (reference sequence). CDR3 nucleotides: TGTGCCAGCAGCCCTAGAGCGGGAGACTACAATGAGCAGTTCTTC. It specifies CASSPRAGDYNEQFF. Supplemented by reference TRBV7-9 and TRBJ2-1, the full variable domain reads DTGVSQNPRHKITKRGQNVTFRCDPISEHNRLYWYRQTLGQGPEFLTYFQNEAQLEKSRLLSDRFSAERPKGSFSTLEIQRTEQGDSAMYLCASSPRAGDYNEQFFGPGTRLTVL.

J is TRBJ2-6 and V is TRBV19; D uncertain. CDR1 and CDR2 from the germline V gene are LNHDA and SQIVND (reference sequence). V lost 7 bases to trimming and J lost 4 bases, with 14 bases between them. This CDR3 is built from 15 residues. CDR3 coding DNA: TGTGCCAGTACCCGTTCGTGGAGCGGGGCCAACGTCCTGACTTTC. Its protein product is CASTRSWSGANVLTF.